The source of this T cell receptor (beta chain) is a study of early T cells in non-severe SARS-CoV-2 infection. Overall study results and limits: There was a bias toward anti-spike CD8 responses in VDJdb matching, which missed private and CD4 specificities.

TCRdb reprocessed the 5' RACE reads via MiXCR and lists one record per CDR3 protein. Of about 46,000 distinct CDR3 sequences listed, less than 6.5% are singletons. Of note for this clonotype: As yet, its antigen is unknown.

CDR3 length: 16 residues. Germline CDR1 and CDR2: SGHKS and YYEKEE (reference sequence). Trimming shortened V by 0 bases and J by 5 bases, and 18 bases separated the two germline ends. The V gene is TRBV5-5, the J gene TRBJ2-7, with a tentative D call TRBD2 (6 bases). The clonotype originates from an adult who was a healthcare worker with PCR-confirmed SARS-CoV-2 infection or an uninfected control (not recorded which). The specimen comprised whole blood, sampled at baseline. In nucleotides, the CDR3 is TGTGCCAGCAGCTTGGCCATACGGCAGGGAGGAAACGAGCAGTACTTC. Protein sequence: CASSLAIRQGGNEQYF.